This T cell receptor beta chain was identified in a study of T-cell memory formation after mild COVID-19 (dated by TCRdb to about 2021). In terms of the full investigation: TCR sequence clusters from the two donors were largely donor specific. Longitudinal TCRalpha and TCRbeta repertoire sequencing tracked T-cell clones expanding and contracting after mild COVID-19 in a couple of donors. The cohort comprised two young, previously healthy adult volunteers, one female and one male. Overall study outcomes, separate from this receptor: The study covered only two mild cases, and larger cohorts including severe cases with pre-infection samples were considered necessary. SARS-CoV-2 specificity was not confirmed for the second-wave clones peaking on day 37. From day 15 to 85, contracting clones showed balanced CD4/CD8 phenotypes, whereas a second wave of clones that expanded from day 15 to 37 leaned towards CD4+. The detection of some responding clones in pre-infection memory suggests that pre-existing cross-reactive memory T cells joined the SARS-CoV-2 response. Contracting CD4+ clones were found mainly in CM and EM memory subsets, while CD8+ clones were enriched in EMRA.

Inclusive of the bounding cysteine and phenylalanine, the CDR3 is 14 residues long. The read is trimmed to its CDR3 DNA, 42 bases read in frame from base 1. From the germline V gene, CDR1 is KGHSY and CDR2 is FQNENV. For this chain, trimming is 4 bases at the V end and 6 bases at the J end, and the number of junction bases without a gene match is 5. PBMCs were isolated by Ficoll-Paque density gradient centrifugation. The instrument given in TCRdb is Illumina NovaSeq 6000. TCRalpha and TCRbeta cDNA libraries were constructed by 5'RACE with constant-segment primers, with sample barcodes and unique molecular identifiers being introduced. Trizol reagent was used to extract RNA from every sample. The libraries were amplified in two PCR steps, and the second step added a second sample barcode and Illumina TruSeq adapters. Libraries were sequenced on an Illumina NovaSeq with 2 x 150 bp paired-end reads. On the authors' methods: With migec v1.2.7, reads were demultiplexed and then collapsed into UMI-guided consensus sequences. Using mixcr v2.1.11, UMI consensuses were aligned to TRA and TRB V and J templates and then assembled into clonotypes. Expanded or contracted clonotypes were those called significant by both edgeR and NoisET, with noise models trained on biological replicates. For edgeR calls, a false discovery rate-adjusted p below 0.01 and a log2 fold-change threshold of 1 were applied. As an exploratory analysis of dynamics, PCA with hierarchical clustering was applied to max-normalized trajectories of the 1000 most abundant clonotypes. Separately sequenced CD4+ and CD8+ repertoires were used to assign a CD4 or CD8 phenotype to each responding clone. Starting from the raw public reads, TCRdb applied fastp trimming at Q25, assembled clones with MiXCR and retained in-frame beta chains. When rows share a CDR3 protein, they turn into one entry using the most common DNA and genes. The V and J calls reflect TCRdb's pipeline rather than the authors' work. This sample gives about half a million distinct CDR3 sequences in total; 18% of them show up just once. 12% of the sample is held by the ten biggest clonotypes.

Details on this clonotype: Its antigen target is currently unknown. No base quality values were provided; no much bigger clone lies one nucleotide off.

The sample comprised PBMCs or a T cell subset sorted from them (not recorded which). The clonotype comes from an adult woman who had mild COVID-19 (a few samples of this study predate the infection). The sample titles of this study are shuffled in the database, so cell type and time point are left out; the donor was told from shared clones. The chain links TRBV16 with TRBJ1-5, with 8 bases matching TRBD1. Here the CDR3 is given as CASSRSRGPQPQHF. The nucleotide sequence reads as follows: TGTGCCAGCAGCCGATCCAGGGGGCCTCAGCCCCAGCATTTT.